This T cell receptor beta chain was sequenced in a study of blood T cell repertoires in COVID-19. Study-wide background: Samples taken during acute and convalescent COVID-19 were collected in the United States, Italy and Spain. T cells, B-cell-depleted T cells, or PBMCs provided the cDNA or gDNA that served as material.

The junction had 3 bases not matched to a gene; V was cut back by 3 bases and J by 1 base. CDR1 GTSNPN and CDR2 SVGIG come from the germline V gene (reference sequence). This CDR3 is 13 amino acids long. Clones were read by immunoSEQ multiplex PCR, and TCRdb kept only the in-frame ones, dropping some. The table includes more than 150,000 clones, roughly 80% detected once. This sequence originates from a man aged 50-59 years who had recovered from COVID-19. J is TRBJ2-7 and V is TRBV30; the match to TRBD2 covers 7 bases. What was sequenced was peripheral blood. CDR3 bases: TGTGCCTGGAGGAGGGAGGGGTCCTACGAGCAGTACTTC. Its protein is CAWRREGSYEQYF. Complete variable domain (other parts from reference TRBV30 and TRBJ2-7): SQTIHQWPATLVQPVGSPLSLECTVEGTSNPNLYWYRQAAGRGLQLLFYSVGIGQISSEVPQNLSASRPQDRQFILSSKKLLLSDSGFYLCAWRREGSYEQYFGPGTRLTVT.